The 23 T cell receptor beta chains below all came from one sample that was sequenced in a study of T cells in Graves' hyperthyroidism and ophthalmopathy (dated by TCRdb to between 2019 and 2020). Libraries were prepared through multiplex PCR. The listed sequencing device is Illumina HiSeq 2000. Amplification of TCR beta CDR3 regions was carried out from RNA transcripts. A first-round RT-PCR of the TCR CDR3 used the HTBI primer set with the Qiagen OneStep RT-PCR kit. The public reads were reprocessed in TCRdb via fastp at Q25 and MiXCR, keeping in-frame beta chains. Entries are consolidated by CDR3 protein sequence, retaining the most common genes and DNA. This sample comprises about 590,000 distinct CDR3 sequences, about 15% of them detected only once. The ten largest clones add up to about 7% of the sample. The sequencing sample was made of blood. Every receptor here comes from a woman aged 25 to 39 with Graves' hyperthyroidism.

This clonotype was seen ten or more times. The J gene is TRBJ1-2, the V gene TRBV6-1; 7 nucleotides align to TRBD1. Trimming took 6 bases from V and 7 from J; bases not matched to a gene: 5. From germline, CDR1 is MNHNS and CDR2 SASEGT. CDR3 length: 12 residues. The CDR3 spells CASSFQGGGYTF. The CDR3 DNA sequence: TGTGCCAGCAGCTTTCAGGGGGGTGGCTACACCTTC.

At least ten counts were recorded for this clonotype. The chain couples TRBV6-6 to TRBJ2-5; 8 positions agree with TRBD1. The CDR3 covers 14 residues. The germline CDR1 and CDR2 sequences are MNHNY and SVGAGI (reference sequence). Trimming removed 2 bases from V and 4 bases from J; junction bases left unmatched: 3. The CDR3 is CASSYTDRAETQYF. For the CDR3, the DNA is TGTGCCAGCAGTTACACGGACAGGGCAGAGACCCAGTACTTC.

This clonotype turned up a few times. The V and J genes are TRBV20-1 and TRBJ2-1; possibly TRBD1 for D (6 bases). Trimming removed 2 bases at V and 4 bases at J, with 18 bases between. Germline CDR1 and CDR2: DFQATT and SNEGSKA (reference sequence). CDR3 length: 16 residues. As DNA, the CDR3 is TGCAGTGCTAGACCGGGACAAGGTAACAATTACAATGAGCAGTTCTTC. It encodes CSARPGQGNNYNEQFF.

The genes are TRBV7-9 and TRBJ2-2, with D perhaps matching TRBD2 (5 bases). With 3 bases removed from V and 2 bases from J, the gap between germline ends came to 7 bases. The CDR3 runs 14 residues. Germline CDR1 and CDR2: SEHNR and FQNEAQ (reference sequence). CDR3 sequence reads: CASSLRENTGELFF. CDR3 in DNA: TGTGCCAGCAGCTTGAGGGAAAACACCGGGGAGCTGTTTTTT.

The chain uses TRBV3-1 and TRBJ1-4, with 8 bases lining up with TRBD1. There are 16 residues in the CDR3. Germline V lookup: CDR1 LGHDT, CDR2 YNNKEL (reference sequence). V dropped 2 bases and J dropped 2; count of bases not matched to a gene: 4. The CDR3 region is CASSQRGTGTNEKLFF. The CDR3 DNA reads TGTGCCAGCAGCCAAAGGGGGACAGGTACTAATGAAAAACTGTTTTTT.

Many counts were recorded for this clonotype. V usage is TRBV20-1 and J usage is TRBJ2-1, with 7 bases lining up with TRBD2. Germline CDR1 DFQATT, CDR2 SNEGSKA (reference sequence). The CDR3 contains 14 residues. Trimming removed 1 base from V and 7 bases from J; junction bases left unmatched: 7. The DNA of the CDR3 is TGCAGTGCTAGAGCGGGGGACGGGGGGAATGAGCAGTTCTTC. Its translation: CSARAGDGGNEQFF.

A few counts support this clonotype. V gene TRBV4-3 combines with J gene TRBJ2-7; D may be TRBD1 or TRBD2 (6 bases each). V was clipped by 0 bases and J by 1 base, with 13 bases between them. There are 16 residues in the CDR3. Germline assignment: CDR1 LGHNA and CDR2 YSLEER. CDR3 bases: TGCGCCAGCAGCCAAGATTCCGGGGGCGAATCCTACGAGCAGTACTTC. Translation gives CASSQDSGGESYEQYF.

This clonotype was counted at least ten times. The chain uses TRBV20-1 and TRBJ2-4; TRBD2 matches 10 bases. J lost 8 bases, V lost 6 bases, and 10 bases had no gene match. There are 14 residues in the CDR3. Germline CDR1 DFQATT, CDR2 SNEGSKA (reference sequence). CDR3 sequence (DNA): TGCAGTGCAATTCCTAGCGGGAGTTTTGACATTCAGTACTTC. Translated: CSAIPSGSFDIQYF.

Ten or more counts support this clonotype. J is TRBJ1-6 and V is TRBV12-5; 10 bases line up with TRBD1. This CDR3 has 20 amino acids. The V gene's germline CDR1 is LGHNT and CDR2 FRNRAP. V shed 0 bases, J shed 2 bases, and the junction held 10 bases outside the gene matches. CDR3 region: CASGLVPPGTGAAYNSPLHF. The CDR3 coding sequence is TGTGCTAGTGGTTTGGTACCTCCCGGGACAGGGGCAGCCTATAATTCACCCCTCCACTTT.

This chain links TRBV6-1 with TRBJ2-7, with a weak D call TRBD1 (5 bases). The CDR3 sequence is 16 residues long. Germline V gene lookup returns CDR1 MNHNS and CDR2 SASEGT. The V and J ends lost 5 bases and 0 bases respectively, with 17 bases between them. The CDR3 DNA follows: TGTGCCAGCAGTTACCTACCTGTACAGGCCTCCTACGAGCAGTACTTC. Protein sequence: CASSYLPVQASYEQYF.

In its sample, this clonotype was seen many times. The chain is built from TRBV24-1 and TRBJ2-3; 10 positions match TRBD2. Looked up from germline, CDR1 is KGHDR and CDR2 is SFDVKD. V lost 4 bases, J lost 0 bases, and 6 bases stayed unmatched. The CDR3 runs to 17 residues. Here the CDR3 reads CATSDPLTSGSTDTQYF. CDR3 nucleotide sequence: TGTGCCACCAGTGACCCCTTGACTAGCGGGAGCACAGATACGCAGTATTTT.

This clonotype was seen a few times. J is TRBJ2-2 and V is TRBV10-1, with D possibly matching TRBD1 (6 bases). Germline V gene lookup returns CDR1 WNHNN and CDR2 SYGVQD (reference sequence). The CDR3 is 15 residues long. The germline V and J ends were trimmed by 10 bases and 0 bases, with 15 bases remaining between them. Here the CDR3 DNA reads TGCGCCACCTCGGACAGACAAACGAACACCGGGGAGCTGTTTTTT. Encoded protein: CATSDRQTNTGELFF.

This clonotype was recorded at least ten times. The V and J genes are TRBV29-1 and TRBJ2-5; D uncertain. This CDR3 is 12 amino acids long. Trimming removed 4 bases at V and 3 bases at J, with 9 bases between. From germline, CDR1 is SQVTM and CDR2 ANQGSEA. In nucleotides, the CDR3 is TGCAGCGTTGGGGGTGGGAAAGAGACCCAGTACTTC. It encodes CSVGGGKETQYF.

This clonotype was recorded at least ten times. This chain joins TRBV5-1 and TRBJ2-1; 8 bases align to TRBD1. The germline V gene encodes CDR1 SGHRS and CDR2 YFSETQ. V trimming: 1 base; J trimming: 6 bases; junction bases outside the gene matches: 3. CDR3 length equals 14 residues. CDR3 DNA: TGCGCCAGCAGCTTGAGGGACAGGTTCAATGAGCAGTTCTTC. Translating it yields CASSLRDRFNEQFF.

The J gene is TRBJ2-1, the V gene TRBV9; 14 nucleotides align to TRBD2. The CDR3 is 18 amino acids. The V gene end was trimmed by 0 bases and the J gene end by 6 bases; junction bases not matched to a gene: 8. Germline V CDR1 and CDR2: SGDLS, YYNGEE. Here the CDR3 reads CASSVGGTSGSPGNEQFF. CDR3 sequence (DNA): TGTGCCAGCAGCGTAGGGGGGACTAGCGGGAGTCCGGGCAATGAGCAGTTCTTC.

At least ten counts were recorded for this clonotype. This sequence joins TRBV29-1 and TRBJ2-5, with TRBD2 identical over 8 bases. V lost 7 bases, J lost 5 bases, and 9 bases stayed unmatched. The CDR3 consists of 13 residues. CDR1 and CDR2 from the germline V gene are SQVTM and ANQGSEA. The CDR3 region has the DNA TGCAGCGCCAGAGCGGGAGCGGTGGAGACCCAGTACTTC. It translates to CSARAGAVETQYF.

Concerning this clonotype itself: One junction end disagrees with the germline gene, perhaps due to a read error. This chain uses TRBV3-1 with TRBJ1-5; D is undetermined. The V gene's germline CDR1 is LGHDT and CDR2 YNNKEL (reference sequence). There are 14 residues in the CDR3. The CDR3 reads CASSESRTDQPQHF. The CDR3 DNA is TGCGCCAGCAGTGAGTCAAGGACCGATCAGCCCCAGCATTTT.

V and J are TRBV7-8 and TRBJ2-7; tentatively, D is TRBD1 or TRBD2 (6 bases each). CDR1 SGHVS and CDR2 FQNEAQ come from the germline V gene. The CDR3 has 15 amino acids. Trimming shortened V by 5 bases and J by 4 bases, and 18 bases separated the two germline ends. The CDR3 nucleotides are TGTGCCAGCAGCGAGGGGGGAGGAGGCCCGTACGAGCAGTACTTC. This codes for CASSEGGGGPYEQYF.

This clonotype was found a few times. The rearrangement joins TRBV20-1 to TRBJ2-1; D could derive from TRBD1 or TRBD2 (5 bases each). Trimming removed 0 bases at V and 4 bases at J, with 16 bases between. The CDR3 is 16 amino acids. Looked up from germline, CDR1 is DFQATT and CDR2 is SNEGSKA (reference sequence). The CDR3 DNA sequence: TGCAGTGCTAGAGAGTACAGGCCCCCGGGGTACAATGAGCAGTTCTTC. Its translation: CSAREYRPPGYNEQFF.

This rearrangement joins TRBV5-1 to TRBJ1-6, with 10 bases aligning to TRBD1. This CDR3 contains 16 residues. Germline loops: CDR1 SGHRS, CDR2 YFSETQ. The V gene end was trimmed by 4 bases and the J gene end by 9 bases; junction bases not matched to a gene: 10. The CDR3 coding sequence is TGCGCCAGCAGCAGAGGACAGGGGGTCGGTACTTCACCCCTCCACTTT. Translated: CASSRGQGVGTSPLHF.

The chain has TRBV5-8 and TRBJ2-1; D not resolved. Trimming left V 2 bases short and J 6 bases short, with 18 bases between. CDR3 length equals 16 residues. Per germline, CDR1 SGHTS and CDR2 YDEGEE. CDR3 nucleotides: TGTGCCAGCAGCTTCGGGCTAATATCGACGATCAATGAGCAGTTCTTC. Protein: CASSFGLISTINEQFF.

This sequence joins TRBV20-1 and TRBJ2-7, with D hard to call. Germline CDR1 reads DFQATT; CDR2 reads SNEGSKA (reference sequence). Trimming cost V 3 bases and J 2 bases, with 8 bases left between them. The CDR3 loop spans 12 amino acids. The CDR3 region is CSASSLAYEQYF. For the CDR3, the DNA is TGCAGTGCTAGTAGTCTAGCCTACGAGCAGTACTTC.

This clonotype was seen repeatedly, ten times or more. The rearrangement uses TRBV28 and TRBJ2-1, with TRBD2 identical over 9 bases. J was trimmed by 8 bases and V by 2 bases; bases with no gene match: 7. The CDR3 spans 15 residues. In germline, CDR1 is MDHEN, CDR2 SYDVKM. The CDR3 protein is CASSLNSGSRDEQFF. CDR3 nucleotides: TGTGCCAGCAGTTTAAATAGCGGGAGCCGCGATGAGCAGTTCTTC. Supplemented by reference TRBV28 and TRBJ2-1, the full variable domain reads DVKVTQSSRYLVKRTGEKVFLECVQDMDHENMFWYRQDPGLGLRLIYFSYDVKMKEKGDIPEGYSVSREKKERFSLILESASTNQTSMYLCASSLNSGSRDEQFFGPGTRLTVL.